This T cell receptor beta chain appears in the sequencing data of a study of CD8 T cells in Susac syndrome. Points on this clonotype: Its cognate antigen is unknown.

The individuals used as controls were healthy donors who had been matched for both age and sex. RNA amounts of about 0.5 to 1 ug underwent reverse transcription with random hexamers. The amplification used immunoSEQ multiplex PCR on TCR beta CDR3; it spanned 54 Vbeta and 13 Jbeta. One entry per CDR3 protein results from TCRdb running MiXCR on the immunoSEQ multiplex PCR reads. This sample yields about 120,000 distinct CDR3 sequences, of which 94% are seen a single time; about 0.098% belongs to the top ten. V dropped 5 bases and J dropped 7 bases, with 12 bases sitting between them. Germline assignment: CDR1 SGHTA and CDR2 FQGTGA. This CDR3 is 14 amino acids long. Study outcomes and limitations: In its TCR sequencing and HLA analysis, the study acknowledged that the number of individuals was relatively small.

The source of this sequence is a human donor in good health. The chain carries TRBV7-3 and TRBJ1-6; TRBD1 is a possible D gene (5 bases). The sequenced sample was CD4+ T cells from PBMCs. The CDR3 loop reads CASSDGTGNSPLHF. The CDR3 DNA is TGTGCCAGCAGCGATGGGACGGGGAATTCACCCCTCCACTTT.